One sample yielded the 30 T cell receptor beta chains listed below, sequenced in a study of blood T cell repertoires in COVID-19. Sequencing was performed with immunoSEQ multiplex PCR; in TCRdb, only in-frame clones are kept and a portion is missing. The sample has roughly 35,000 clones; roughly 90% are singletons. The sequenced material came from peripheral blood. These TCRs come from a man aged 70-80 years with acute or convalescent COVID-19.

As DNA, the CDR3 is TGTGCCAGCAGCCAAGTCCAGGGCCATTCTGAAGCTTTCTTT. Amino acid sequence: CASSQVQGHSEAFF. The gene calls are TRBV4-2 and TRBJ1-1, with TRBD1 as a possible D gene (5 bases). The germline V gene has CDR1 LGHNA and CDR2 YNFKEQ. Trimming removed 1 base from V and 6 bases from J, with 12 bases in between. This CDR3 is 14 amino acids long.

The V call is TRBV5-4, the J call TRBJ2-3; D is unresolved. V was shortened by 0 bases and J by 3 bases, with 11 bases between the two germline ends. Germline V gives CDR1 SGHNT, CDR2 YYREEE (reference sequence). The CDR3 runs 15 residues. As DNA, the CDR3 is TGTGCCAGCAGCTTGGCGGGTTATGGGACAGATACGCAGTATTTT. Its translation: CASSLAGYGTDTQYF.

V gene TRBV7-3 combines with J gene TRBJ2-5; D is perhaps TRBD2 (6 bases). V lost 5 bases, J lost 4 bases, and 14 bases lay in between. The CDR3 consists of 14 residues. Germline V lookup: CDR1 SGHTA, CDR2 FQGTGA. The CDR3 region is CASSATSYGETQYF. The CDR3 nucleotides read TGTGCCAGCAGCGCCACTAGCTATGGAGAGACCCAGTACTTC.

This clone came up a few times. The rearrangement links TRBV2 to TRBJ1-5; tentative D call: TRBD1 (5 bases). The V and J ends lost 7 bases and 2 bases respectively, with 12 bases between them. The CDR3 has 14 residues. CDR1 is SNHLY, CDR2 FYNNEI, per germline. CDR3 DNA sequence: TGTGCCAGCACGGGGGACCGGGGCAATCAGCCCCAGCATTTT. This sequence encodes CASTGDRGNQPQHF.

The chain is built from TRBV6-5 and TRBJ1-5; D gene ambiguous. V was shortened by 0 bases and J by 7 bases, with 7 bases between the two germline ends. The germline V gene has CDR1 MNHEY and CDR2 SVGAGI. This CDR3 spans 13 amino acids. Here the CDR3 DNA reads TGTGCCAGCAGTTACTCCCTGGAGCAGCCCCAGCATTTT. It yields the protein CASSYSLEQPQHF.

Details on this clone: The same CDR3 also results from other DNA sequences found in this sample. V and J are TRBV27 and TRBJ1-1; D unclear. The V gene lost 0 bases and the J gene lost 3 bases, with 8 bases spanning the gap. CDR3 length: 14 residues. In germline, CDR1 is MNHEY, CDR2 SMNVEV (reference sequence). Here the CDR3 DNA reads TGTGCCAGCAGTTTATCCGGAGTGGACACTGAAGCTTTCTTT. It translates to CASSLSGVDTEAFF.

The chain employs TRBV6-5 and TRBJ2-7, with D maybe TRBD2 (5 bases). Trimming took 5 bases from V and 6 from J, leaving 20 bases between them. The length of the CDR3 is 15 residues. Looked up from germline, CDR1 is MNHEY and CDR2 is SVGAGI. The CDR3 here is CASSRTVGFRGEQYF. For the CDR3, the DNA is TGTGCCAGCAGTCGGACGGTAGGGTTTCGGGGCGAGCAGTACTTC.

V usage is TRBV18 and J usage is TRBJ1-4; TRBD1 aligns across 10 bases. The V gene's germline CDR1 is KGHSH and CDR2 LQKENI. CDR3 length equals 13 residues. Germline trimming cut 3 bases from V and 8 bases from J; bases unmatched to any gene: 0. This CDR3 reads CASSPGQGEKLFF. The CDR3 coding sequence is TGTGCCAGCTCACCGGGACAGGGGGAAAAACTGTTTTTT.

The chain's CDR3 is CASSLLSSGVSEAFF. CDR3 nucleotide sequence: TGTGCCAGCAGCTTATTGAGTTCGGGGGTCTCTGAAGCTTTCTTT. The V gene is TRBV11-2, the J gene TRBJ1-1, with a possible D match to TRBD1 (5 bases). V was clipped by 2 bases and J by 6 bases, with 16 bases between them. CDR1 and CDR2 (germline): SGHAT, FQNNGV. The CDR3 contains 15 residues.

The J gene is TRBJ1-1, the V gene TRBV6-2 or TRBV6-3; no clear D. In germline, CDR1 is MNHEY, CDR2 SVGEGT. This CDR3 is built from 13 residues. The V end was cut by 5 bases, the J end by 1 base, with 8 bases between. The CDR3 loop reads CASSLLENTEAFF. The CDR3 region has the DNA TGTGCCAGCAGTCTACTAGAGAACACTGAAGCTTTCTTT.

The chain is built from TRBV7-9 and TRBJ2-1; 8 bases are a match to TRBD2. With 7 bases clipped from V and 3 bases from J, the junction kept 8 bases outside the gene matches. This CDR3 region has 15 residues. Germline lookup yields CDR1 SEHNR and CDR2 FQNEAQ (reference sequence). CDR3 protein: CASKKGLVDYNEQFF. The CDR3 DNA reads as TGTGCCAGCAAGAAGGGACTAGTTGACTACAATGAGCAGTTCTTC.

The chain has TRBV4-3 and TRBJ2-2; TRBD1 agrees at 8 bases. V lost 0 bases and J lost 4; bases outside the gene matches: 10. The germline gives CDR1 LGHNA, CDR2 YSLEER. CDR3 length equals 18 residues. The CDR3 spells CASSQEFRRDRGTGELFF. The CDR3 DNA reads as TGCGCCAGCAGCCAAGAATTTAGAAGAGACAGGGGCACCGGGGAGCTGTTTTTT.

The gene calls are TRBV7-9 and TRBJ2-2; possibly TRBD2 for D (5 bases). The germline V gene encodes CDR1 SEHNR and CDR2 FQNEAQ (reference sequence). The V end was cut by 5 bases, the J end by 3 bases, with 13 bases between. The CDR3 runs to 15 residues. The DNA for the CDR3 is TGTGCCAGCAGCCCCCCCGGACTCCACACCGGGGAGCTGTTTTTT. Amino acid sequence: CASSPPGLHTGELFF.

This clone occurred once. The chain employs TRBV6-5 and TRBJ2-2; TRBD2 matches at 8 bases. The CDR3 sequence is 14 residues long. Trimming cost V 7 bases and J 4 bases; bases outside gene matches: 5. The germline gives CDR1 MNHEY, CDR2 SVGAGI. The CDR3 protein is CASIFSGVTGELFF. CDR3 nucleotides: TGTGCCAGCATTTTTAGCGGGGTCACCGGGGAGCTGTTTTTT.

The sample holds a few counts of this clone. The chain recombines TRBV29-1 with TRBJ2-7, with 11 nucleotides matching TRBD2. The J segment lost 0 bases and the V segment lost 5 bases, leaving 3 bases of the junction unmatched. The germline gives CDR1 SQVTM, CDR2 ANQGSEA. This CDR3 spans 14 amino acids. The CDR3 region is CSVRLAGNSYEQYF. DNA for the CDR3: TGCAGCGTTAGACTAGCGGGAAACTCCTACGAGCAGTACTTC.

The chain links TRBV27 to TRBJ1-5; D ambiguous. Between the trimmed V and J ends, which lost 4 bases and 4 bases, there was a span of 5 bases. This CDR3 is 12 amino acids long. From germline, CDR1 is MNHEY and CDR2 SMNVEV (reference sequence). CDR3 bases: TGTGCCAGCAGTTCTACGAATCAGCCCCAGCATTTT. Protein: CASSSTNQPQHF.

The chain is built from TRBV10-3 and TRBJ1-4; D remains ambiguous. Looked up from germline, CDR1 is ENHRY and CDR2 is SYGVKD. The CDR3 has 13 residues. V lost 0 bases, J lost 6 bases, and 5 bases lay in between. CDR3 DNA sequence: TGTGCCATCAGTGAGTCGCGGGATGAAAAACTGTTTTTT. Protein product: CAISESRDEKLFF.

Remarks on this clone: Other DNA sequences within the sample encode an identical CDR3. This rearrangement joins TRBV4-2 to TRBJ2-1; 8 bases map to TRBD2. Germline assignment: CDR1 LGHNA and CDR2 YNFKEQ. The ends lost 0 bases at V and 3 bases at J; junction bases unmatched: 1. The CDR3 covers 15 residues. CDR3 nucleotide sequence: TGTGCCAGCAGCCAAGAAACTAGCGGCTACAATGAGCAGTTCTTC. This gives the protein CASSQETSGYNEQFF.

The V gene is TRBV7-8, the J gene TRBJ1-6; possibly TRBD1 for D (6 bases). CDR1 and CDR2 from the germline V gene are SGHVS and FQNEAQ. The CDR3 runs 17 residues. V shed 1 base and J shed 8 bases, with 18 bases lying between them. CDR3 DNA sequence: TGTGCCAGCAGCTTAGGCACGGGCGGGGGCGTTTATTCACCCCTCCACTTT. Amino acids: CASSLGTGGGVYSPLHF. The entire variable domain, with the rest obtained from reference TRBV7-8 and TRBJ1-6, is as follows: GAGVSQSPRYKVAKRGQDVALRCDPISGHVSLFWYQQALGQGPEFLTYFQNEAQLDKSGLPSDRFFAERPEGSVSTLKIQRTQQEDSAVYLCASSLGTGGGVYSPLHFGNGTRLTVT.

The V call is TRBV6-8, the J call TRBJ2-7; D unresolved. The germline gives CDR1 MNHGY, CDR2 SAAAGT. The CDR3 has 13 amino acids. Trimming removed 6 bases from V and 6 bases from J, with 15 bases in between. The CDR3 nucleotides read TGTGCCAGCAGGGTGCCGCCAGGTAGCGAGCAGTACTTC. Translation: CASRVPPGSEQYF.

The chain uses TRBV12-3 or TRBV12-4 and TRBJ1-2, with D possibly being TRBD1 (5 bases). This CDR3 region has 12 residues. Trimming cost V 5 bases and J 2 bases, with 6 bases left between them. CDR3 residues: CASSNRNYGYTF. The CDR3 coding sequence is TGTGCCAGCAGTAACAGGAACTATGGCTACACCTTC.

The rearrangement uses TRBV5-8 and TRBJ2-2; D remains unclear. Germline CDR1 reads SGHTS; CDR2 reads YDEGEE. This CDR3 spans 16 amino acids. Trimming took 0 bases from V and 8 from J, leaving 17 bases between them. The CDR3 is CASSLASTARSGELFF. Here the CDR3 DNA reads TGTGCCAGCAGCTTGGCCTCGACGGCGAGGTCAGGGGAGCTGTTTTTT.

The gene calls are TRBV13 and TRBJ2-1; 9 positions agree with TRBD2. The trim removed 2 bases at V and 3 bases at J, leaving 5 bases unmatched. The germline V gene has CDR1 PRHDT and CDR2 FYEKMQ (reference sequence). The CDR3 consists of 16 residues. For the CDR3, the DNA is TGTGCCAGCAGCTTACTAGCGGGACTTGACTACAATGAGCAGTTCTTC. This encodes CASSLLAGLDYNEQFF.

This chain connects TRBV5-1 to TRBJ2-7, with TRBD1 as a possible D gene (6 bases). V gave up 4 bases and J gave up 6 bases, with 11 bases separating them. CDR3 size: 12 residues. Germline CDR1 is SGHRS and CDR2 is YFSETQ. The CDR3 sequence is CASSVTRGEQYF. The CDR3 DNA reads as TGCGCCAGCAGCGTGACCAGGGGCGAGCAGTACTTC.

The V call is TRBV29-1, the J call TRBJ2-2; D perhaps matches TRBD1 (6 bases). Trimming cost V 6 bases and J 0 bases, with 11 bases left between them. Germline CDR1 SQVTM, CDR2 ANQGSEA. The CDR3 loop spans 14 amino acids. The CDR3: CSVLRGSNTGELFF. CDR3 DNA: TGCAGCGTCCTCAGGGGTTCGAACACCGGGGAGCTGTTTTTT.

CDR3: CATMSRNMNTEAFF. The CDR3 DNA is TGTGCCACAATGTCGAGGAACATGAACACTGAAGCTTTCTTT. This chain joins TRBV7-2 and TRBJ1-1; D unresolved. Between the trimmed V and J ends, which lost 10 bases and 0 bases, there was a span of 15 bases. Per the germline V gene, CDR1 is SGHTA and CDR2 is FQGNSA. The CDR3 loop spans 14 amino acids.

This clone was picked up one time. The CDR3 reads CASSGEGVTGELFF. The CDR3 coding sequence is TGTGCCAGCAGCGGGGAAGGGGTCACCGGGGAGCTGTTTTTT. This chain uses TRBV7-9 with TRBJ2-2; tentative D call: TRBD1 (5 bases). Per the germline V gene, CDR1 is SEHNR and CDR2 is FQNEAQ (reference sequence). The CDR3 consists of 14 residues. The V and J ends lost 5 bases and 4 bases respectively, with 11 bases between them.

The chain recombines TRBV27 with TRBJ2-4, with 7 bases matching TRBD2. This CDR3 has 15 residues. Germline loops: CDR1 MNHEY, CDR2 SMNVEV (reference sequence). Trimming at V came to 8 bases and at J to 8 bases, leaving 15 bases not matched to a gene. CDR3 nucleotides: TGTGCCAGCGGGGGACTCGCGGGAGTACGCCACATTCAGTACTTC. It translates to CASGGLAGVRHIQYF.

This chain connects TRBV5-1 to TRBJ2-3, with 9 bases fitting TRBD1. CDR3 size: 16 residues. CDR1 is SGHRS, CDR2 YFSETQ, per germline. After removal of 2 bases from V and 3 bases from J, the junction contained 7 bases not matched to a gene. The CDR3: CASSFTGGARTDTQYF. DNA for the CDR3: TGCGCCAGCAGCTTCACAGGGGGCGCGAGAACAGATACGCAGTATTTT.

The chain carries TRBV4-3 and TRBJ1-4, with D possibly TRBD1 on 6 matching bases. Germline values: CDR1 LGHNA, CDR2 YSLEER. The CDR3 is made up of 14 amino acids. V lost 3 bases to trimming and J lost 6 bases, with 11 bases between them. The CDR3, as DNA: TGCGCCAGCAGCCAGCGGGGGGCGGATGAAAAACTGTTTTTT. Its translation is CASSQRGADEKLFF.